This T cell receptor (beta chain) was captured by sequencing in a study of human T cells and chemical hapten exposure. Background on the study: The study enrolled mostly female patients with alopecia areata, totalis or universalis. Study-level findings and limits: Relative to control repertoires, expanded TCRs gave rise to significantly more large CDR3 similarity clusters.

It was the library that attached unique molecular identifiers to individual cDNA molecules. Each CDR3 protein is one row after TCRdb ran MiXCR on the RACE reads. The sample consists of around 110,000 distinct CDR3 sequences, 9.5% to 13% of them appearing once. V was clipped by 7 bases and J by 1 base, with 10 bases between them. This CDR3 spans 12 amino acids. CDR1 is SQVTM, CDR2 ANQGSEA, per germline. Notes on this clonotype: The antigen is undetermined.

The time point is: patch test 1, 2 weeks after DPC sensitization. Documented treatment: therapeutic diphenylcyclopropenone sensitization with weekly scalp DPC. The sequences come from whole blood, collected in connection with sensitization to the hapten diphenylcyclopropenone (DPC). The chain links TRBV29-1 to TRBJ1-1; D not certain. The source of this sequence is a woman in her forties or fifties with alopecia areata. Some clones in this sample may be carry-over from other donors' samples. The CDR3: CSANRANTEAFF. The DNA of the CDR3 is TGCAGCGCCAATAGGGCGAACACTGAAGCTTTCTTT.